This passage covers 20 T cell receptor beta chains from one sample sequenced in a study of regulatory T cells in long-lasting Graves disease. Time point specified: persistent/refractory GD, antithyroid drugs over 5 years with positive TRAb. Extracted PBMC RNA gave rise to the TCR library. Assembly of TCR beta libraries relied on iRepertoire HTBI primers together with Arm-PCR of CDR3 regions. TCRdb reprocessed the multiplex PCR reads with MiXCR, giving one entry per CDR3 protein. The sample shows 400,000 to 500,000 distinct CDR3 sequences, about 20% of them seen only once. Sequenced material: peripheral blood mononuclear cells (PBMCs), taken when the disease was refractory, from a patient treated with antithyroid drugs. The source is a female donor with Graves disease.

A few counts support this clonotype. The gene calls are TRBV7-2 and TRBJ1-1; tentative D call: TRBD1 (5 bases). The ends were cut back, 4 bases at V and 4 bases at J, with 13 bases in the middle. This CDR3 contains 14 residues. Germline lookup yields CDR1 SGHTA and CDR2 FQGNSA. The CDR3 is CASSSISRVTEAFF. The CDR3 nucleotides read TGTGCCAGCAGCTCCATATCCAGGGTCACTGAAGCTTTCTTT.

This clonotype was detected many times. The chain employs TRBV6-1 and TRBJ2-7, with 7 bases lining up with TRBD1. The CDR3 totals 13 residues. Looked up from germline, CDR1 is MNHNS and CDR2 is SASEGT. J gave up 3 bases and V 6 bases, and 5 bases lay outside the gene matches. The CDR3 loop reads CASSDRVLYEQYF. CDR3 sequence (DNA): TGTGCCAGCAGCGACAGGGTGCTCTACGAGCAGTACTTC.

In the case of this clonotype: Its ends do not fully match the called genes, so a read error is possible. The rearrangement links TRBV28 to TRBJ2-2, with D perhaps TRBD2 (6 bases). This CDR3 has 13 residues. Germline V CDR1 and CDR2: MDHEN, SYDVKM. CDR3 residues: CVIQGGNTEELFF. The CDR3 nucleotides are TGTGTAATTCAGGGCGGGAACACCGAGGAGCTGTTTTTT.

Ten or more counts support this clonotype. J is TRBJ1-6 and V is TRBV6-5; TRBD1 aligns across 7 bases. CDR3 size: 16 residues. Trimming cost V 4 bases and J 10 bases; bases outside gene matches: 13. Looked up from germline, CDR1 is MNHEY and CDR2 is SVGAGI. This CDR3 reads CASSFSPRGVGSPLHF. The CDR3 DNA reads as TGTGCCAGCAGTTTCTCACCCAGGGGGGTAGGATCACCCCTCCACTTT.

This clonotype was detected a few times. This chain links TRBV5-6 with TRBJ2-5, with 7 positions matching TRBD1. From germline, CDR1 is SGHDT and CDR2 YYEEEE. V lost 7 bases, J lost 4 bases, and 10 bases stayed unmatched. This CDR3 comprises 14 residues. The CDR3: CASVKGAWGETQYF. The DNA of the CDR3 is TGTGCCAGCGTCAAGGGGGCTTGGGGAGAGACCCAGTACTTC.

This chain joins TRBV19 and TRBJ1-2, with D perhaps matching TRBD1 (5 bases). Deletions cut 3 bases from V and 4 bases from J, with 12 bases between. The CDR3 consists of 14 residues. Germline CDR1 LNHDA, CDR2 SQIVND (reference sequence). The CDR3 sequence is CASSIRTLSYGYTF. The CDR3 coding sequence is TGTGCCAGTAGTATCAGGACATTATCCTATGGCTACACCTTC.

This clonotype was picked up many times. The chain links TRBV6-1 to TRBJ1-1; D possibly corresponds to TRBD1 (6 bases). Germline V gene lookup returns CDR1 MNHNS and CDR2 SASEGT. Trimming cost V 7 bases and J 4 bases, with 13 bases left between them. CDR3 length equals 13 residues. The CDR3 nucleotides are TGTGCCAGCAACCGGGGGCCATCCACTGAAGCTTTCTTT. Its translation: CASNRGPSTEAFF.

The chain carries TRBV27 and TRBJ1-5; unclear D gene. This CDR3 comprises 17 residues. Germline CDR1 is MNHEY and CDR2 is SMNVEV (reference sequence). Trimming shortened V by 7 bases and J by 0 bases, and 19 bases separated the two germline ends. The CDR3 DNA reads TGTGCCAGCACCTCTCGGGGAGCCCTTAATAGCAATCAGCCCCAGCATTTT. It yields the protein CASTSRGALNSNQPQHF.

This clonotype was recorded at least ten times. This rearrangement joins TRBV6-5 to TRBJ2-2; 7 bases align to TRBD2. The CDR3 is 16 amino acids. Germline-derived CDR1 and CDR2 are MNHEY and SVGAGI. Germline trimming cut 2 bases from V and 5 bases from J; bases unmatched to any gene: 8. CDR3 in DNA: TGTGCCAGCAGTTACGAGGGACTATGGGGGACCGGGGAGCTGTTTTTT. Protein sequence: CASSYEGLWGTGELFF.

V gene TRBV9 combines with J gene TRBJ1-5; D is perhaps TRBD1 (6 bases). Trimming shortened V by 6 bases and J by 3 bases, and 16 bases separated the two germline ends. The V gene's germline CDR1 is SGDLS and CDR2 YYNGEE. The CDR3 runs to 15 residues. The CDR3 DNA sequence: TGTGCCAGCAACCTGAGGGGGGGTTACAATCAGCCCCAGCATTTT. It codes for CASNLRGGYNQPQHF.

Worth noting for this clonotype: With a much larger clone just one base away, this may be a read error. This chain joins TRBV15 and TRBJ1-1; a possible D gene is TRBD1 (5 bases). CDR1 LNHNV and CDR2 YYDKDF come from the germline V gene (reference sequence). V lost 5 bases and J lost 0, with 13 bases in between. The CDR3 length is 15 residues. The CDR3 DNA reads TGTGCCACCAGCGGGGACGGGAGGATGAACACTGAAGCTTTCTTT. Translated, it gives CATSGDGRMNTEAFF.

The chain links TRBV30 to TRBJ1-5, with a tentative D call TRBD1 (5 bases). Trimming cost V 3 bases and J 11 bases, with 17 bases left between them. Germline V gene lookup returns CDR1 GTSNPN and CDR2 SVGIG (reference sequence). The CDR3 extends over 13 amino acids. In nucleotides, the CDR3 is TGTGCCTGGAGCCCCCGGGGGGTGGGAGCCCAGCATTTT. Its translation is CAWSPRGVGAQHF.

This chain links TRBV29-1 with TRBJ2-6; 7 bases are shared with TRBD1. The CDR3 covers 13 residues. Trimming at V came to 6 bases and at J to 1 base, leaving 0 bases not matched to a gene. The germline gives CDR1 SQVTM, CDR2 ANQGSEA. The DNA for the CDR3 is TGCAGCGTCAGGGGGTCTGGGGCCAACGTCCTGACTTTC. Amino acid sequence: CSVRGSGANVLTF.

The CDR3 nucleotides are TGTGCCAGCAGTTTATACAGAGCCAATTCACCCCTCCACTTT. Amino acid sequence: CASSLYRANSPLHF. The genes are TRBV28 and TRBJ1-6; no clear D. The CDR3 extends over 14 amino acids. From germline, CDR1 is MDHEN and CDR2 SYDVKM. V was cut by 1 base and J by 7 bases, with 8 bases left in between.

This clonotype was detected many times. The chain couples TRBV6-1 to TRBJ1-4; 12 nucleotides agree with TRBD1. The CDR3 loop spans 14 amino acids. Germline V gene lookup returns CDR1 MNHNS and CDR2 SASEGT. J gave up 8 bases and V 3 bases, and 1 base lay outside the gene matches. CDR3 nucleotide sequence: TGTGCCAGCAGTGACGGGACAGGGGGCGAAAAACTGTTTTTT. Protein: CASSDGTGGEKLFF.

A few counts support this clonotype. This chain connects TRBV10-3 to TRBJ2-7, with a weak D call TRBD1 (6 bases). V was trimmed by 2 bases and J by 3 bases, leaving 11 bases between them. The CDR3 spans 14 residues. CDR1 and CDR2 from the germline V gene are ENHRY and SYGVKD. The CDR3 region has the DNA TGTGCCATCAGTGAGCCAGGGGAGCACTACGAGCAGTACTTC. Its protein is CAISEPGEHYEQYF.

This clonotype has only a few counts. The chain uses TRBV6-2 or TRBV6-3 and TRBJ2-5, with 7 bases fitting TRBD2. The junction had 12 bases not matched to a gene; V was cut back by 4 bases and J by 1 base. The CDR3 sequence is 17 residues long. Per the germline V gene, CDR1 is MNHEY and CDR2 is SVGEGT. The CDR3 region has the DNA TGTGCCAGCAGTTCCCATTCCCTAGCGGTTCCCCAAGAGACCCAGTACTTC. Translated, it gives CASSSHSLAVPQETQYF.

The table lists this clonotype with many counts. V usage is TRBV11-2 and J usage is TRBJ1-1, with 7 bases fitting TRBD1. Germline values: CDR1 SGHAT, CDR2 FQNNGV. The CDR3 runs 14 residues. V lost 3 bases, J lost 5 bases, and 6 bases stayed unmatched. The CDR3, as DNA: TGTGCCAGCAGCTTCCACCAGGGGGGAACTGAAGCTTTCTTT. Its protein product is CASSFHQGGTEAFF. The complete variable domain, with remaining parts taken from reference TRBV11-2 and TRBJ1-1, reads EAGVAQSPRYKIIEKRQSVAFWCNPISGHATLYWYQQILGQGPKLLIQFQNNGVVDDSQLPKDRFSAERLKGVDSTLKIQPAKLEDSAVYLCASSFHQGGTEAFFGQGTRLTVV.

This clonotype was seen ten or more times. The chain combines TRBV2 with TRBJ1-3; D is unresolved. The CDR3 sequence is 16 residues long. Germline loops: CDR1 SNHLY, CDR2 FYNNEI. Trimming took off 1 base at V and 3 bases at J, with 13 bases between the two ends. The DNA of the CDR3 is TGTGCCAGCAGTGAAGTGCAGTGGGTCTTTGGAAACACCATATATTTT. Translated: CASSEVQWVFGNTIYF.

The chain employs TRBV6-5 and TRBJ2-4, with TRBD1 identical over 7 bases. Germline CDR1 and CDR2: MNHEY and SVGAGI. The CDR3 consists of 16 residues. Trimming at V came to 2 bases and at J to 0 bases, leaving 4 bases not matched to a gene. The CDR3 DNA is TGTGCCAGCAGTTACGCCGGGACAGTAGCCAAAAACATTCAGTACTTC. Translating it yields CASSYAGTVAKNIQYF.